This T cell receptor delta chain was obtained from a study of gamma-delta chains in newborns, infants, children. Study at large: Microbial exposure reportedly drives polyclonal innate γδ T cell expansion after birth.

By sample fraction, this clone is large. The sample holds other DNA sequences that translate to the same CDR3. The junction had 4 bases not matched to a gene; V was cut back by 2 bases and J by 2 bases. The CDR3 has 18 residues. Germline loops: CDR1 GEAIGNYY, CDR2 EKD. TCRdb called clones from the reads again using CATT. Of about 2,300 delta-chain clones detected, 6.5% to 8% appear once; the ten largest clones hold roughly 12%. This chain links TRDV2 with TRDJ3, with TRDD3 matching over 11 bases. This clonotype originated in a child who was a newborn, infant or young child, either healthy, febrile or measles-vaccinated (not recorded which). The sample consisted of blood. For the CDR3, the DNA is TGTGCCTGTGACAAAGTACTGGGGGATACCTGGGACACCCGACAGATGTTTTTC. This gives the protein CACDKVLGDTWDTRQMFF.